These 10 T cell receptor beta chains came from one sample sequenced in a study of blood T cell repertoires in COVID-19. Assay: immunoSEQ multiplex PCR; the TCRdb copy retains only in-frame clones and omits some. The table lists approximately 230,000 clones, roughly 90% of them singletons. The sequencing input was PBMCs or T cells enriched from blood (not recorded which). Source of these receptors: a woman aged 30 to 39 with acute COVID-19.

The chain carries TRBV29-1 and TRBJ2-1; 15 nucleotides align to TRBD2. V lost 5 bases to trimming and J lost 4 bases; unmatched junction nucleotides: 6. Germline CDR1 is SQVTM and CDR2 is ANQGSEA. This CDR3 has 16 residues. CDR3 nucleotides: TGCAGCGTTAGGGGACTAGCGGGGGGTTATTACAATGAGCAGTTCTTC. Translated: CSVRGLAGGYYNEQFF.

This chain joins TRBV12-3 or TRBV12-4 and TRBJ2-1; 9 nucleotides agree with TRBD1. J gave up 9 bases and V 6 bases, and 6 bases lay outside the gene matches. This CDR3 comprises 13 residues. For the CDR3, the DNA is TGTGCCAGCAGCCAGACAGGGGGGCGTGAGCAGTTCTTC. Its protein product is CASSQTGGREQFF.

This clone was seen just once. The rearrangement links TRBV5-1 to TRBJ1-2; 9 bases fit TRBD1. Looked up from germline, CDR1 is SGHRS and CDR2 is YFSETQ. The CDR3 spans 16 residues. Unmatched junction bases numbered 7, after V lost 1 base and J lost 3 bases. The chain's CDR3 is CASSLSPGQGDYGYTF. The CDR3 DNA reads as TGCGCCAGCAGCTTGTCCCCGGGACAGGGTGACTATGGCTACACCTTC.

The gene calls are TRBV18 and TRBJ2-2, with 8 bases matching TRBD2. The junction had 13 bases not matched to a gene; V was cut back by 4 bases and J by 3 bases. The CDR3 covers 18 residues. CDR1 and CDR2 from the germline V gene are KGHSH and LQKENI. For the CDR3, the DNA is TGTGCCAGCTCACGAGCGGGGGAGACCCTCATGGACACCGGGGAGCTGTTTTTT. Its translation: CASSRAGETLMDTGELFF.

The chain joins TRBV3-1 (or the pseudogene TRBV3-2) to TRBJ1-2; 10 bases align to TRBD1. CDR3 length: 14 residues. Losses at the gene ends were 2 bases for V and 7 bases for J; bases not matched to a gene: 4. CDR1 and CDR2 from the germline V gene are LGHDT and YNNKEL (reference sequence). CDR3 region: CASSQNDRGLGYTF. CDR3 sequence (DNA): TGTGCCAGCAGCCAAAACGACAGGGGGCTTGGCTACACCTTC.

This clone showed up just once. The CDR3 spells CASTAGARATDTQYF. DNA for the CDR3: TGTGCCAGCACCGCAGGGGCTAGGGCCACAGATACGCAGTATTTT. The gene calls are TRBV9 and TRBJ2-3; possible D gene TRBD1, 6 bases. The CDR3 sequence is 15 residues long. Deletions cut 6 bases from V and 2 bases from J, with 16 bases between. Germline V lookup: CDR1 SGDLS, CDR2 YYNGEE.

This rearrangement joins TRBV29-1 to TRBJ1-1, with 7 positions matching TRBD1. The trim removed 4 bases at V and 2 bases at J, leaving 4 bases unmatched. CDR3 length: 13 amino acids. The V gene's germline CDR1 is SQVTM and CDR2 ANQGSEA. CDR3 in DNA: TGCAGCGTTGGGCGGACAGGCAACACTGAAGCTTTCTTT. This translates into CSVGRTGNTEAFF.

The table lists this clone with a count of one. The chain couples TRBV15 to TRBJ2-7; 11 nucleotides match TRBD2. The length of the CDR3 is 17 residues. The junction had 18 bases not matched to a gene; V was cut back by 7 bases and J by 7 bases. Germline V gives CDR1 LNHNV, CDR2 YYDKDF (reference sequence). This CDR3 reads CATILRTSGSNSGEQYF. In DNA form, the CDR3 reads TGTGCCACCATATTAAGAACTAGCGGGAGTAATTCGGGAGAGCAGTACTTC.

The chain couples TRBV10-3 to TRBJ2-5, with D possibly matching TRBD2 (5 bases). Germline V gives CDR1 ENHRY, CDR2 SYGVKD. The V end was cut by 10 bases, the J end by 1 base, with 13 bases between. The length of the CDR3 is 13 residues. The CDR3 DNA reads TGTGCCACAAAGAGGGAAAGCCAAGAGACCCAGTACTTC. This sequence encodes CATKRESQETQYF.

This clone has a count of ten or more. The V gene is TRBV27, the J gene TRBJ1-1, with 8 bases identical to TRBD1. In germline, CDR1 is MNHEY, CDR2 SMNVEV (reference sequence). V lost 4 bases to trimming and J lost 1 base; unmatched junction nucleotides: 2. This CDR3 spans 14 amino acids. Here the CDR3 DNA reads TGTGCCAGCAGTTGGACAGGGCAGAACACTGAAGCTTTCTTT. Protein product: CASSWTGQNTEAFF.